This T cell receptor (beta chain) was sequenced during a study of post-analysis software for immune sequencing data (dated by TCRdb to about 2015). Background on the whole study: Relapsing-remitting, secondary progressive and progressive-relapsing multiple sclerosis were recorded as disease courses, and subtype annotation was lacking for some patients. The multiple sclerosis patient repertoires were compared with 11 previously published healthy control repertoires from donors aged about 6 to 26 years. A subset of samples was prepared in parallel using single-end sample barcoding, then pooled and co-amplified after Illumina adapter ligation.

What the time point label conveys for this sample: second blood draw from one MS patient after hematopoietic stem cell transplantation. To demonstrate the VDJtools post-analysis software, TCR beta repertoires were profiled from the peripheral blood of 10 to 15 young patients with multiple sclerosis. Multiple sclerosis patients were children and adolescents aged about 6 to 16 years. General conclusions and limits of the study: The control group was slightly older than the multiple sclerosis patient group. Compared with controls, multiple sclerosis patients had significantly lower normalized Chao1 diversity, a finding suggesting substantial peripheral T-cell clonal expansion. Direct clustering with F measure revealed strong co-clustering of samples prepared in the same batch, which led to a batch-effect correction.

Library creation used PCR. Data came from an Illumina HiSeq 2500. To reduce PCR and sequencing biases, unique molecular identifiers were built into the TCR beta cDNA libraries. Some 500,000 cDNA molecules were obtained per 1 to 10 million input T cells, so each molecule approximated one T cell. The same protocol used for the earlier healthy control dataset was applied to prepare and sequence the patient libraries. Samples belonging to the same batch were prepared together, multiplexed and sequenced on a shared HiSeq lane. From the authors' description of their analysis: Raw barcoded reads were processed with MIGEC, and single-read molecular identifier groups were discarded before consensus assembly and CDR3 extraction. Clonotype tables were post-analysed with VDJtools, and diversity was normalized by down-sampling all datasets to the smallest sample size. To correct batch-related cross-sample contamination, repertoire overlap clustering matched CDR3 amino acid sequences but not nucleotide sequences. The public reads were reanalyzed by TCRdb: fastp trimming at Q25, MiXCR alignment, in-frame beta chains only. Identical CDR3 proteins give one entry, which carries the most common genes and DNA. The V and J calls and clone size are TCRdb's, not the authors'. Here the sample has under 200,000 distinct CDR3 sequences; roughly 35% occur a single time. Of the sample, under 30% falls within the top ten clones.

Note on this clonotype: Its target antigen remains unknown. Base qualities are not recorded, but no much larger clone differs from it by a single base.

Sequenced material: blood, taken after autologous hematopoietic stem cell transplantation. The source of this sequence is a girl aged 10 to 17 with multiple sclerosis. Donor details come from another sample of the same person, matched by shared clones.

The encoded CDR3 is CASAREGPRGYTF. DNA sequence: TGTGCCAGCGCCAGGGAGGGTCCGCGCGGCTACACCTTC. The chain employs TRBV7-9 and TRBJ1-2, with a weak D call of TRBD1 (5 bases match). The germline V gene (reference sequence) specifies SEHNR as CDR1 and FQNEAQ as CDR2. From cysteine to phenylalanine, the CDR3 is 13 amino acids long. Left in the record is the CDR3 DNA by itself, 39 bases read in frame from the first base. V loses 8 bases of germline sequence and J loses 8 bases, and the interval between the two ends is 18 bases.